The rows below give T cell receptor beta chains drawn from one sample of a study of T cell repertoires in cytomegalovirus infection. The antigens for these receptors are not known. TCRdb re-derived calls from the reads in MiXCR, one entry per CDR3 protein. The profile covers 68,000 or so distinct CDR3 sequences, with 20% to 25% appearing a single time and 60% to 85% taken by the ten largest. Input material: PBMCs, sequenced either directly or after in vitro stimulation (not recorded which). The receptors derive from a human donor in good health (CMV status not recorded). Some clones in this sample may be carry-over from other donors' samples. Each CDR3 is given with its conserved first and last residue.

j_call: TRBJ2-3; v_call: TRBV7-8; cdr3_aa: CASSLDVAGATDTQYF
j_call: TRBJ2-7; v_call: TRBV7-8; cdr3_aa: CASSIGDSYEQYF
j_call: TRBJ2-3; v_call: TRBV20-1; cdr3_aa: CSARSGLAGDTQYF
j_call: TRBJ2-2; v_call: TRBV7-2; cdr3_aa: CASSLELAGTGELFF
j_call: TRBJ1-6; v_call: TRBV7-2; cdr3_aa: CASSLGSGLLERPLHF
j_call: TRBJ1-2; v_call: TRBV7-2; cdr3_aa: CASSLVGTGDYGYTF
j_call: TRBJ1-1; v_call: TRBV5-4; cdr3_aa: CASSLDRNLNTEAFF
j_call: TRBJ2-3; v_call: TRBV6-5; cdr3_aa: CASSRPGVDDTQYF
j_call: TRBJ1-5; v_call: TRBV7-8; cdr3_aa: CASSRAPGAVNQPQHF
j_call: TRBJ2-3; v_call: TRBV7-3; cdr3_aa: CASSRTAGQIIDTQYF
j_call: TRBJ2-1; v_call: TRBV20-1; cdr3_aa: CSARSLAGVNEQFF
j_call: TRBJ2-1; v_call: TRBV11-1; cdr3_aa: CASSLRGLAGGSYNEQFF
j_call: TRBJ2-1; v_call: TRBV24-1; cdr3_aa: CATSAQGSGSYNEQFF
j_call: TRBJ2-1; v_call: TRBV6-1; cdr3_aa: CASRRQGVDEQFF
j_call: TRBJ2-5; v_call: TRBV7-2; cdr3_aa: CASSPPGGRGETQYF
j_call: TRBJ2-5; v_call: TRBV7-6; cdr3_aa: CASSPTQAGGGETQYF
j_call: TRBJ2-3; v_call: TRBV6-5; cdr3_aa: CASARGAPDTQYF
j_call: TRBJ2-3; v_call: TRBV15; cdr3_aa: CATSRVRGVGSDTQYF
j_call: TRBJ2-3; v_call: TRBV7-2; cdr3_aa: CASSSVWGSDTQYF
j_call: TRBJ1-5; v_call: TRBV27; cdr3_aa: CASSLSTGFQPQHF
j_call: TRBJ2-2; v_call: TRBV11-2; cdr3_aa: CASSLTDTGELFF
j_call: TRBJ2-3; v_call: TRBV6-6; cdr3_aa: CASSSHGQQRDTQYF
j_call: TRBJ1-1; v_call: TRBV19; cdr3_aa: CASSIAGGTKTEAFF
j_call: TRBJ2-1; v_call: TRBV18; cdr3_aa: CASSPGRASYNEQFF
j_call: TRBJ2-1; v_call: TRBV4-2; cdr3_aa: CASSQDRQGRGGYNEQFF
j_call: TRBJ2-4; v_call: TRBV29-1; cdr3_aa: CSAKTGTKNIQYF
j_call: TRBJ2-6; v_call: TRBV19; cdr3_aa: CASSRLVAGLFSGANVLTF
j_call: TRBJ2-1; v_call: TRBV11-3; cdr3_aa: CASSLDWQGRGNEQFF